This TCR beta chain was observed in a study of CD8+CD57+ T cells in acquired aplastic anemia. Overall study: Sorted CD4+ plus CD8+ cells gave DNA averaging roughly 2.9 ug.

Regarding this clonotype: Its antigen is not identified. The conserved phenylalanine or tryptophan is not found at the CDR3 terminus, so this likely reflects a read error.

Study-level findings and limits: Patients and controls were not found to differ significantly in CD8+ Simpson's diversity.

Genomic DNA, the template, was used for profiling of the TCR beta VDJ and CDR3. TCRdb redid the calling of the reads with MiXCR, one entry per CDR3 protein. This sample has about 130,000 distinct CDR3 sequences, with 48% found just once. The sequenced material came from sorted CD4+, CD8+, or CD8+CD57+ T cells (not recorded which) from PBMCs. The TCR sequence derives from a human donor in good health, serving as a control.

CDR3 nucleotides: TGTGCCAGCAGCCGGGACATCTCCTACTATGGCTACACCTGC. It yields the protein CASSRDISYYGYTC. This chain joins TRBV2 and TRBJ1-2, with a possible D match to TRBD1 (6 bases). Germline V gives CDR1 SNHLY, CDR2 FYNNEI. V gave up 6 bases and J gave up 3 bases, with 14 bases separating them. This CDR3 has 14 amino acids.